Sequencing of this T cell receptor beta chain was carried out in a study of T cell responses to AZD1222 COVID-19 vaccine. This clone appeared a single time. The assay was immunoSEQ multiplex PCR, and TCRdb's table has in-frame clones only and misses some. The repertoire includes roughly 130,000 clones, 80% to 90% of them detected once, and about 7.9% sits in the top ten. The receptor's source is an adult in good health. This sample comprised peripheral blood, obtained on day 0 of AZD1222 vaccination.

This CDR3 reads CAWSGGVRTEAFF. The CDR3 DNA follows: TGTGCCTGGAGTGGGGGTGTAAGGACTGAAGCTTTCTTT. The chain couples TRBV30 to TRBJ1-1; D is unresolved. The CDR3 extends over 13 amino acids. The germline CDR1 and CDR2 sequences are GTSNPN and SVGIG (reference sequence). Trimming shortened V by 1 base and J by 5 bases, and 11 bases separated the two germline ends.